These 27 T cell receptor beta chains share one sample of origin, sequenced in a study of blood T cell repertoires in COVID-19. Clones were read by immunoSEQ multiplex PCR, and TCRdb kept only the in-frame ones, dropping some. The sample shows 150,000 to 200,000 clones, over 85% of them seen only once. Material: peripheral blood. The receptor source for this set is a man aged 55 to 70 with active or convalescent COVID-19.

CDR3 sequence: CASSKEGQGAEYF. The CDR3 DNA sequence: TGTGCCAGCAGCAAAGAGGGACAGGGGGCTGAGTATTTT. The V gene is TRBV7-9, the J gene TRBJ2-3; TRBD1 agrees at 12 bases. Germline assignment: CDR1 SEHNR and CDR2 FQNEAQ (reference sequence). V shed 5 bases and J 13 bases; nucleotides not matched to a gene: 7. CDR3 length equals 13 residues.

The table lists this clone with a few counts. This rearrangement joins TRBV12-3 or TRBV12-4 to TRBJ1-2; 8 bases are shared with TRBD1. Trimming took 3 bases from V and 6 from J; bases not matched to a gene: 3. CDR3 length: 13 residues. CDR3 DNA sequence: TGTGCCAGCAGTTTTAGGACAGGGAATGGCTACACCTTC. Translating it yields CASSFRTGNGYTF.

This clone was seen only once. The chain uses TRBV7-2 and TRBJ2-7; 7 bases fit TRBD2. This CDR3 has 16 residues. Germline CDR1 SGHTA, CDR2 FQGNSA. The V and J ends lost 0 bases and 0 bases, in that order; junction bases with no gene match: 5. This CDR3 reads CASSLAGGGSSYEQYF. The DNA for the CDR3 is TGTGCCAGCAGCTTAGCTGGGGGAGGGAGCTCCTACGAGCAGTACTTC.

The V call is TRBV21-1, the J call TRBJ1-5; TRBD1 was called by the table and not checked on the DNA. TRBV21-1 is marked as a pseudogene. The CDR3 has 17 residues. Here the CDR3 DNA reads TGTGCCAGCAGCAAAGTCTTTAAGGGGTGGTGCAATCAGCCCCAGCATTTT. It yields the protein CASSKVFKGWCNQPQHF.

The chain combines TRBV28 with TRBJ1-2, with D maybe TRBD1 (6 bases). This CDR3 is 14 amino acids long. Germline CDR1 and CDR2: MDHEN and SYDVKM. V lost 2 bases and J 2 bases, leaving 9 bases between the germline ends. The CDR3 coding sequence is TGTGCCAGCAGTTTAGGGCAGGGGAACTATGGCTACACCTTC. It codes for CASSLGQGNYGYTF.

The chain joins TRBV29-1 to TRBJ1-2; 8 positions agree with TRBD1. The germline CDR1 and CDR2 sequences are SQVTM and ANQGSEA. The CDR3 consists of 15 residues. V gave up 6 bases and J gave up 8 bases; unmatched junction bases: 17. The CDR3 region has the DNA TGCAGCGTAACCTATAAAGGGACAGGAGGAGGAGGCTACACCTTC. Amino acid sequence: CSVTYKGTGGGGYTF.

The chain links TRBV5-4 to TRBJ2-1; 9 nucleotides match TRBD2. The CDR3 is 13 residues long. The germline V gene has CDR1 SGHNT and CDR2 YYREEE (reference sequence). The V segment lost 10 bases and the J segment 7 bases; nucleotides outside the gene matches: 9. CDR3 in amino acids: CAARTSDGNEQFF. DNA of the CDR3: TGTGCCGCCAGGACTAGCGATGGTAATGAGCAGTTCTTC.

V usage is TRBV10-3 and J usage is TRBJ2-1, with TRBD2 identical over 9 bases. The CDR3 contains 14 residues. Germline V gene lookup returns CDR1 ENHRY and CDR2 SYGVKD. Trimming took 8 bases from V and 4 from J; bases not matched to a gene: 6. DNA of the CDR3: TGTGCCATCTTGAGGCGGGAGGGGTACAATGAGCAGTTCTTC. It yields the protein CAILRREGYNEQFF.

The V gene is TRBV5-1, the J gene TRBJ1-2; TRBD1 matches at 7 bases. The ends lost 0 bases at V and 4 bases at J; junction bases unmatched: 3. CDR3 length equals 14 residues. CDR1 and CDR2 from the germline V gene are SGHRS and YFSETQ. In nucleotides, the CDR3 is TGCGCCAGCAGCTTGGAGGGGGCCACCTATGGCTACACCTTC. This translates into CASSLEGATYGYTF.

The chain employs TRBV19 and TRBJ1-5; 9 bases align to TRBD1. The V gene end was trimmed by 3 bases and the J gene end by 5 bases; junction bases not matched to a gene: 5. The germline V gene has CDR1 LNHDA and CDR2 SQIVND (reference sequence). The CDR3 has 15 residues. This CDR3 is CASSIGTGTYQPQHF. CDR3 bases: TGTGCCAGTAGTATTGGGACAGGGACCTATCAGCCCCAGCATTTT.

The chain is built from TRBV9 and TRBJ2-3; tentatively, D is TRBD2 (5 bases). CDR1 and CDR2 from the germline V gene are SGDLS and YYNGEE. Between the trimmed V and J ends, which lost 3 bases and 6 bases, there was a span of 14 bases. This CDR3 has 14 residues. The CDR3 sequence is CASSAGPGKDTQYF. The CDR3 bases are TGTGCCAGCAGCGCAGGACCGGGAAAGGATACGCAGTATTTT.

The chain employs TRBV2 and TRBJ2-7; tentative D call: TRBD1 (6 bases). Trimming stripped 9 bases from V and 7 bases from J, with 10 bases between. The CDR3 has 10 amino acids. Germline-derived CDR1 and CDR2 are SNHLY and FYNNEI. The CDR3 loop is CASRDMEQYF. Written as DNA, the CDR3 is TGTGCCAGTCGGGACATGGAGCAGTACTTC.

The V gene is TRBV12-5, the J gene TRBJ1-3; D remains unclear. In germline, CDR1 is LGHNT, CDR2 FRNRAP. The CDR3 length is 15 residues. V lost 4 bases to trimming and J lost 0 bases, with 10 bases between them. The CDR3 nucleotides read TGTGCTAGTGGTTCAGGACTGTCCTCTGGAAACACCATATATTTT. It translates to CASGSGLSSGNTIYF.

The chain recombines TRBV7-2 with TRBJ2-2; 9 positions agree with TRBD2. Germline assignment: CDR1 SGHTA and CDR2 FQGNSA. CDR3 length: 17 amino acids. After removal of 6 bases from V and 0 bases from J, the junction contained 8 bases not matched to a gene. The CDR3 DNA reads as TGTGCCAGCAGATTACAGGCGGGAGGGCCGAACACCGGGGAGCTGTTTTTT. Translated: CASRLQAGGPNTGELFF.

The table lists this clone with a count of one. The chain couples TRBV3-1 (or the pseudogene TRBV3-2) to TRBJ2-7, with 9 positions matching TRBD2. CDR3 size: 14 residues. Germline lookup yields CDR1 LGHDT and CDR2 YNNKEL (reference sequence). V was clipped by 4 bases and J by 0 bases; unmatched bases: 1. CDR3 in DNA: TGTGCCAGCAGCCCTAGCGGGATCTCCTACGAGCAGTACTTC. It translates to CASSPSGISYEQYF.

V is TRBV19 and J is TRBJ1-5; 7 nucleotides align to TRBD1. The junction had 2 bases not matched to a gene; V was cut back by 5 bases and J by 1 base. Germline V gene lookup returns CDR1 LNHDA and CDR2 SQIVND (reference sequence). This CDR3 is built from 14 residues. This chain's CDR3 is CASSVQGSNQPQHF. The CDR3 region has the DNA TGTGCCAGTAGTGTACAGGGGAGCAATCAGCCCCAGCATTTT.

The genes are TRBV6-4 and TRBJ1-1; 7 bases fit TRBD1. Trimming took 5 bases from V and 6 from J; bases not matched to a gene: 15. The CDR3 spans 16 residues. The germline V gene has CDR1 MRHNA and CDR2 SNTAGT. CDR3 sequence reads: CASSYDNRGPGAEAFF. Here the CDR3 DNA reads TGTGCCAGCAGTTACGATAACAGGGGCCCGGGCGCTGAAGCTTTCTTT.

V is TRBV19 and J is TRBJ1-1; D is possibly TRBD1 (5 bases). The germline gives CDR1 LNHDA, CDR2 SQIVND (reference sequence). This CDR3 comprises 15 residues. V was cut by 0 bases and J by 4 bases, with 12 bases left in between. The chain's CDR3 is CASSIDTGGGTEAFF. CDR3 sequence (DNA): TGTGCCAGTAGTATAGACACAGGTGGTGGCACTGAAGCTTTCTTT.

The CDR3 region has the DNA TGTGCCAGCAGTTCCGCCGGGACTAGCACAGATACGCAGTATTTT. Amino acids: CASSSAGTSTDTQYF. The chain is built from TRBV7-9 and TRBJ2-3; D might be TRBD2 (6 bases). The CDR3 has 15 residues. Germline CDR1 is SEHNR and CDR2 is FQNEAQ (reference sequence). Trimming took off 6 bases at V and 0 bases at J, with 13 bases between the two ends.

The chain uses TRBV4-1 and TRBJ2-3, with 8 nucleotides matching TRBD2. Germline V gives CDR1 MGHRA, CDR2 YSYEKL. Trimming removed 1 base from V and 2 bases from J; junction bases left unmatched: 8. The CDR3 sequence is 17 residues long. The CDR3 DNA reads as TGCGCCAGCAGCCAAGTCCTGGCGGGGGGAATCACAGATACGCAGTATTTT. Residues: CASSQVLAGGITDTQYF.

V usage is TRBV6-1 and J usage is TRBJ1-2; D is unclear. This CDR3 has 12 amino acids. V lost 1 base, J lost 5 bases, and 5 bases lay in between. Germline V gene lookup returns CDR1 MNHNS and CDR2 SASEGT. CDR3 region: CASSEGGYGYTF. In DNA form, the CDR3 reads TGTGCCAGCAGTGAAGGAGGGTATGGCTACACCTTC.

V and J are TRBV29-1 and TRBJ1-1, with D uncertain. With 3 bases removed from V and 3 bases from J, the gap between germline ends came to 11 bases. The germline CDR1 and CDR2 sequences are SQVTM and ANQGSEA. The CDR3 has 13 amino acids. The CDR3 here is CSVEKKRDTEAFF. The CDR3 bases are TGCAGCGTTGAGAAGAAGAGGGACACTGAAGCTTTCTTT.

The V gene is TRBV19, the J gene TRBJ1-3; D unresolved. Germline-derived CDR1 and CDR2 are LNHDA and SQIVND (reference sequence). The V gene lost 3 bases and the J gene lost 2 bases, with 8 bases spanning the gap. CDR3 size: 14 residues. CDR3 DNA: TGTGCCAGTAGTATTTCGGTAGCTGGAAACACCATATATTTT. It translates to CASSISVAGNTIYF.

The genes are TRBV19 and TRBJ2-7, with 9 nucleotides matching TRBD1. V dropped 5 bases and J dropped 4; count of bases not matched to a gene: 6. This CDR3 spans 14 amino acids. Per the germline V gene, CDR1 is LNHDA and CDR2 is SQIVND (reference sequence). The CDR3: CASSPDRGGYEQYF. The DNA for the CDR3 is TGTGCCAGTAGTCCCGACAGGGGGGGATACGAGCAGTACTTC.

This clone was observed a few times. The rearrangement links TRBV27 to TRBJ1-1, with no clear D. This CDR3 comprises 15 residues. Germline V gene data show CDR1 as MNHEY and CDR2 as SMNVEV (reference sequence). Trimming pared 2 bases from V and 6 bases from J, leaving 16 bases between. The CDR3 sequence is CASSLLGPEGAEAFF. CDR3 DNA: TGTGCCAGCAGTTTACTGGGCCCGGAGGGAGCTGAAGCTTTCTTT.

The chain has TRBV10-3 and TRBJ1-5; maybe TRBD1 (5 bases). The V gene lost 7 bases and the J gene lost 6 bases, with 13 bases spanning the gap. Germline lookup yields CDR1 ENHRY and CDR2 SYGVKD. The CDR3 has 13 residues. The CDR3 DNA reads as TGTGCCATCACCAGGGAAAGGACTCAGCCCCAGCATTTT. This sequence encodes CAITRERTQPQHF.

The rearrangement joins TRBV3-1 (or the pseudogene TRBV3-2) to TRBJ1-2; the D gene is possibly TRBD1 (5 bases). This CDR3 has 13 residues. Germline assignment: CDR1 LGHDT and CDR2 YNNKEL (reference sequence). V gave up 2 bases and J gave up 4 bases, with 8 bases separating them. In nucleotides, the CDR3 is TGTGCCAGCAGCCAACCTACAGGCTATGGCTACACCTTC. It is translated as CASSQPTGYGYTF.